This TCR beta chain is drawn from a study of blood T cell repertoires in COVID-19. As for the study in general: T cells, B-cell-depleted T cells, or PBMCs provided the cDNA or gDNA that served as material.

Repertoires were generated with immunoSEQ multiplex PCR, while TCRdb's copy carries only in-frame clones and drops some. The sample lists 250,000 or so clones, about 86% occurring once. The germline CDR1 and CDR2 sequences are KGHSH and LQKENI. CDR3 length equals 17 residues. After removal of 3 bases from V and 7 bases from J, the junction contained 12 bases not matched to a gene. The J gene is TRBJ2-1, the V gene TRBV18, with 10 nucleotides matching TRBD1. This receptor was identified in a man between 60 and 75 years old with acute or convalescent COVID-19. Sequencing was done on a sample of peripheral blood. Here the CDR3 DNA reads TGTGCCAGCTCACCGTCGACAGGGGGCGGTTGGGTAAATGAGCAGTTCTTC. Its protein is CASSPSTGGGWVNEQFF.